Listed below are T cell receptor beta chains from one sample, sequenced in a study of T cell responses to AZD1222 COVID-19 vaccine. The protocol was immunoSEQ multiplex PCR, while the TCRdb copy is restricted to in-frame clones and leaves out a portion. The sample records tens of thousands of clones, around 90% being singletons. The sample consisted of peripheral blood, taken on day 0 of AZD1222 vaccination. These receptors all stem from an adult in good health. CDR3s include the opening cysteine and the closing phenylalanine or tryptophan. A D gene is named only where the DNA matches it firmly.

TRBJ1-1 - TRBV5-6 TGTGCCAGGGCTGGCCGGGGGGTCCCCTTGAACACTGAAGCTTTCTTT CARAGRGVPLNTEAFF
TRBJ1-3 - TRBV27 TGTGCCAGCAGTTTAGGGGGAGGGGCTGGAAACACCATATATTTT CASSLGGGAGNTIYF
TRBJ2-1 - TRBV28 TGTGCCAGCAGTCACCCCCTCAAGACCTACAATGAGCAGTTCTTC CASSHPLKTYNEQFF
TRBJ1-5 - TRBV6-1 TGTGCCAGCAGTGAAGCCATTCAGCCCCAGCATTTT CASSEAIQPQHF
TRBJ1-6 - TRBV27 TGTGCCAGCAGTTCAAAATCGGGGTCAAGTAATTCACCCCTCCACTTT CASSSKSGSSNSPLHF
TRBJ2-1 - TRBV18 TGTGCCAGCTCACCTGCGGGAAACTCCTACAATGAGCAGTTCTTC CASSPAGNSYNEQFF
TRBJ1-5 TRBD1 TRBV12-5 TGTGCTAGTGGTCCACGGACAGGGATTGGCAATCAGCCCCAGCATTTT CASGPRTGIGNQPQHF
TRBJ1-4 TRBD1 TRBV2 TGTGCCAGCAGTGCGGACCAGGGGGCTGATGAAAAACTGTTTTTT CASSADQGADEKLFF
TRBJ1-2 TRBD1 TRBV7-6 TGTGCCAGCAGCTTAGACGGGACAGGCGGTGGCTACACCTTC CASSLDGTGGGYTF
TRBJ2-7 - TRBV6-5 TGTGCCAGCACCCCGACAGATTGGTCCTACGAGCAGTACTTC CASTPTDWSYEQYF
TRBJ2-7 TRBD1 TRBV4-1 TGCGCCAGCAGCGAGGGGACAGGGATAACCTACGAGCAGTACTTC CASSEGTGITYEQYF
TRBJ2-7 - TRBV27 TGTGCCAGCAGTATGCTCGGGACACCTAATACCTACGAGCAGTACTTC CASSMLGTPNTYEQYF
TRBJ1-2 - TRBV15 TGTGCCACCAGCAGTAGCTACAGCCCTTCGGGCTATGGCTACACCTTC CATSSSYSPSGYGYTF